The rows below give T cell receptor beta chains drawn from one sample of a study of technical replicates of blood from several donors. The table came from immunoSEQ multiplex PCR; TCRdb's copy has only in-frame clones and leaves some out. In the table there are around 97,000 clones, about 96% of which are singletons. Sample: T cells isolated from PBMCs. The origin of the receptors is a human donor in good health. CDR3s include the opening cysteine and the closing phenylalanine or tryptophan. Fields, in order: D gene, J gene, clone size, V gene, CDR3 DNA, CDR3 protein. D genes are given only for firm matches. Clone size, where shown, is once, few, many, or a class for clones that have expanded.

d_call: -; j_call: TRBJ2-7; clone_size: once; v_call: TRBV6-1; cdr3_nt: TGTGCCAGCAGTCAACACGAGGGACTTTCCTACGAGCAGTACTTC; cdr3_aa: CASSQHEGLSYEQYF
d_call: TRBD1; j_call: TRBJ1-2; clone_size: -; v_call: TRBV7-9; cdr3_nt: TGTGCCAGCCTTGGGACAGGGTGGTCCATAACTAACGGCTACACCTTC; cdr3_aa: CASLGTGWSITNGYTF
d_call: -; j_call: TRBJ2-4; clone_size: -; v_call: TRBV11-1; cdr3_nt: TGTGCCAGCAGCTTTTCCTATTACATTCAGTACTTC; cdr3_aa: CASSFSYYIQYF
d_call: -; j_call: TRBJ1-1; clone_size: -; v_call: TRBV27; cdr3_nt: TGTGCCAGCAGGTCCGGGTTAAGCACTGAAGCTTTCTTT; cdr3_aa: CASRSGLSTEAFF
d_call: -; j_call: TRBJ2-3; clone_size: -; v_call: TRBV30; cdr3_nt: TGTGCCTGGAGTGTTGGTGGGGGGACTAGCACAGATACGCAGTATTTT; cdr3_aa: CAWSVGGGTSTDTQYF
d_call: -; j_call: TRBJ1-2; clone_size: -; v_call: TRBV6-5; cdr3_nt: TGTGCCAGCAGTTACTCGAAGGGGCATGGCTACACCTTC; cdr3_aa: CASSYSKGHGYTF
d_call: -; j_call: TRBJ2-7; clone_size: -; v_call: TRBV5-1; cdr3_nt: TGCGCCAGCAGCTTGGAGCGCGAGTACGAGCAGTACTTC; cdr3_aa: CASSLEREYEQYF
d_call: TRBD2; j_call: TRBJ2-7; clone_size: -; v_call: TRBV9; cdr3_nt: TGTGCCAGCAGCGTAGGTTCCAGCGGGGGATACGAGCAGTACTTC; cdr3_aa: CASSVGSSGGYEQYF
d_call: TRBD2; j_call: TRBJ2-7; clone_size: -; v_call: TRBV27; cdr3_nt: TGTGCCAGCAGTCATGCGGGAGAGGCCCACGAGCAGTACTTC; cdr3_aa: CASSHAGEAHEQYF
d_call: TRBD1; j_call: TRBJ2-3; clone_size: -; v_call: TRBV4-1; cdr3_nt: TGCGCCAGCAGCCATGGGGACAGGGACACAGATACGCAGTATTTT; cdr3_aa: CASSHGDRDTDTQYF
d_call: -; j_call: TRBJ1-2; clone_size: -; v_call: TRBV4-3; cdr3_nt: TGCGCCAGCAGCCAAGATTTATCACAGTTGAGTCTCCGAGGCTACACCTTC; cdr3_aa: CASSQDLSQLSLRGYTF
d_call: -; j_call: TRBJ1-1; clone_size: few; v_call: TRBV9; cdr3_nt: TGTGCCAGCAGTCTTCACCAGGGTCGGAACACTGAAGCTTTCTTT; cdr3_aa: CASSLHQGRNTEAFF
d_call: -; j_call: TRBJ2-2; clone_size: -; v_call: TRBV5-1; cdr3_nt: TGCGCCAGCAGCTTGGGACAGCCAGCCGGGGAGCTGTTTTTT; cdr3_aa: CASSLGQPAGELFF
d_call: -; j_call: TRBJ2-7; clone_size: -; v_call: TRBV4-2; cdr3_nt: TGTGCCAGCAGCCTTTTAAACAGGGACTCCTACGAGCAGTACTTC; cdr3_aa: CASSLLNRDSYEQYF
d_call: -; j_call: TRBJ2-5; clone_size: -; v_call: TRBV9; cdr3_nt: TGTGCCAGCAGCGTAGACTACGAGACCCAGTACTTC; cdr3_aa: CASSVDYETQYF
d_call: -; j_call: TRBJ1-2; clone_size: -; v_call: TRBV29-1; cdr3_nt: TGCAGCGTTGAAGATCAAAATCAGGGATTGTTTGAATATGGCTACACCTTC; cdr3_aa: CSVEDQNQGLFEYGYTF
d_call: TRBD2; j_call: TRBJ2-7; clone_size: few; v_call: TRBV19; cdr3_nt: TGTGCCAGTAGTATCACCCTCTATAAGATAAGCGGGACCTCCTACGAGCAGTACTTC; cdr3_aa: CASSITLYKISGTSYEQYF
d_call: -; j_call: TRBJ1-2; clone_size: -; v_call: TRBV4-3; cdr3_nt: TGCGCCAGCAGCCGCAATCCCGACGAGGAATTCTATGGCTACACCTTC; cdr3_aa: CASSRNPDEEFYGYTF
d_call: TRBD2; j_call: TRBJ2-5; clone_size: -; v_call: TRBV5-1; cdr3_nt: TGCGCCAGCAGCTTGGGCCTAACTAGCGGACAAGAGACCCAGTACTTC; cdr3_aa: CASSLGLTSGQETQYF
d_call: -; j_call: TRBJ2-2; clone_size: -; v_call: TRBV7-6; cdr3_nt: TGTGCCAGCAGCCCTTCCCGTAGCTCCCGGGAGCTGTTTTTT; cdr3_aa: CASSPSRSSRELFF
d_call: -; j_call: TRBJ1-2; clone_size: -; v_call: TRBV6-1; cdr3_nt: TGTGCCAGCCTAGGACAAAACTATGGCTACACCTTC; cdr3_aa: CASLGQNYGYTF
d_call: TRBD1; j_call: TRBJ1-1; clone_size: -; v_call: TRBV14; cdr3_nt: TGTGCCAGCAGCCAAAGTTCAGGGGGCGAGAGGATGAACACTGAAGCTTTCTTT; cdr3_aa: CASSQSSGGERMNTEAFF